This T cell receptor beta chain was profiled in a study of blood T cell repertoires in COVID-19. Study context: T cells, B-cell-depleted T cells, or PBMCs supplied cDNA or gDNA.

In the original workflow: By means of reference gene primer amplification, nucleated cell counts were estimated. Assay: immunoSEQ multiplex PCR; the TCRdb copy retains only in-frame clones and omits some. The DNA was the basis for D and trimming; V, J and clone size are from that table. This sample has about 34,000 clones, with 75% found just once. The table lists this clone with a few counts. The length of the CDR3 is 16 residues. Trimming shortened V by 3 bases and J by 0 bases, and 12 bases separated the two germline ends. Per the germline V gene, CDR1 is SGHRS and CDR2 is YFSETQ. This TCR was recovered from a man at least 80 years old with active or convalescent COVID-19. This chain connects TRBV5-1 to TRBJ2-2; tentative D call: TRBD1 (5 bases). The sequenced material came from peripheral blood. CDR3 sequence: CASSWQGRTNTGELFF. CDR3 DNA sequence: TGCGCCAGCAGCTGGCAGGGTAGGACGAACACCGGGGAGCTGTTTTTT. Full variable domain (rest looked up from reference TRBV5-1 and TRBJ2-2): KAGVTQTPRYLIKTRGQQVTLSCSPISGHRSVSWYQQTPGQGLQFLFEYFSETQRNKGNFPGRFSGRQFSNSRSEMNVSTLELGDSALYLCASSWQGRTNTGELFFGEGSRLTVL.